The next 5 T cell receptor beta chains were all read from a single sample in a study of shared T cell receptors in the human thymus. Sequencing was performed with immunoSEQ multiplex PCR; in TCRdb, only in-frame clones are kept and a portion is missing. Found here are over 450,000 clones, approximately 80% of them singletons; the top ten hold roughly 0.013%. These records were also assigned to another study, of human thymus T cells.

The specimen sequenced was thymocytes. The receptors originated from a boy under two years old with a congenital heart defect.

This chain uses TRBV7-6 with TRBJ2-1; D unresolved. The CDR3 runs 16 residues. V gave up 5 bases and J gave up 2 bases, with 16 bases separating them. Germline-derived CDR1 and CDR2 are SGHVS and FNYEAQ. The DNA of the CDR3 is TGTGCCAGCAGCCTCTCATACTCTCCACCCTACAATGAGCAGTTCTTC. It codes for CASSLSYSPPYNEQFF.

This chain links TRBV11-3 with TRBJ2-3; the D gene is possibly TRBD2 (6 bases). This CDR3 has 17 amino acids. The V gene lost 1 base and the J gene lost 2 bases, with 16 bases spanning the gap. Germline CDR1 and CDR2: SGHNT and YENEEA. CDR3 in amino acids: CASSLGPSADSTDTQYF. The CDR3 nucleotides are TGTGCCAGCAGCTTAGGCCCTAGCGCCGACTCCACAGATACGCAGTATTTT. The variable domain in full, with the rest retrieved from reference TRBV11-3 and TRBJ2-3, is EAGVVQSPRYKIIEKKQPVAFWCNPISGHNTLYWYLQNLGQGPELLIRYENEEAVDDSQLPKDRFSAERLKGVDSTLKIQPAELGDSAVYLCASSLGPSADSTDTQYFGPGTRLTVL.

V gene TRBV28 combines with J gene TRBJ2-7; D might be TRBD2 (6 bases). Germline V gene data show CDR1 as MDHEN and CDR2 as SYDVKM. The CDR3 totals 16 residues. V was cut by 2 bases and J by 0 bases, with 14 bases left in between. The CDR3 protein is CASSLPRGPSSYEQYF. DNA of the CDR3: TGTGCCAGCAGTTTACCGCGGGGCCCTAGCTCCTACGAGCAGTACTTC.

The V and J genes are TRBV6-1 and TRBJ2-7, with a weak D call TRBD2 (5 bases). V was cut by 6 bases and J by 2 bases, with 11 bases left in between. CDR1 is MNHNS, CDR2 SASEGT, per germline. CDR3 size: 13 residues. The CDR3 DNA is TGTGCCAGCAGGGAGCTAGCAGCCTACGAGCAGTACTTC. It yields the protein CASRELAAYEQYF.

V and J are TRBV5-1 and TRBJ1-5; D perhaps matches TRBD1 (5 bases). Trimming took off 0 bases at V and 7 bases at J, with 11 bases between the two ends. The CDR3 length is 14 residues. From germline, CDR1 is SGHRS and CDR2 YFSETQ. CDR3 sequence: CASSLVQGGQPQHF. The CDR3 bases are TGCGCCAGCAGCTTGGTTCAGGGCGGCCAGCCCCAGCATTTT.